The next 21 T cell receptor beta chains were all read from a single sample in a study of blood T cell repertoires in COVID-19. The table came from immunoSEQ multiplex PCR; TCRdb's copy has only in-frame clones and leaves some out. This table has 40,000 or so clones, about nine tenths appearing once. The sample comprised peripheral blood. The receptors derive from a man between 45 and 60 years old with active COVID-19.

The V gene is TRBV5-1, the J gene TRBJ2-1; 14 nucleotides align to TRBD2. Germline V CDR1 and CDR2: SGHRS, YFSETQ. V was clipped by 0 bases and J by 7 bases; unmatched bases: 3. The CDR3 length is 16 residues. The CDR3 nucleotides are TGCGCCAGCAGCTTGGCGACTAGCGGGAGGGCAAATGAGCAGTTCTTC. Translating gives CASSLATSGRANEQFF.

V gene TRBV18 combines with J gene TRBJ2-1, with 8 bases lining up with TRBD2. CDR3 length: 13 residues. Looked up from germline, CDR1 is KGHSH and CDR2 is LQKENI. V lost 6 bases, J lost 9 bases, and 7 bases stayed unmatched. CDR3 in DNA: TGTGCCAGCTCCCTGCGGGAGGCTCGTGAGCAGTTCTTC. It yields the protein CASSLREAREQFF.

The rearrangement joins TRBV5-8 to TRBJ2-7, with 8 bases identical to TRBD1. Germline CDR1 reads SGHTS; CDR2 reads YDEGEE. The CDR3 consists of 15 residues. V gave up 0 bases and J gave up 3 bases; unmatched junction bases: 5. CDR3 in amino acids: CASSLAAGGFYEQYF. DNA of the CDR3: TGTGCCAGCAGCTTGGCGGCAGGGGGCTTCTACGAGCAGTACTTC.

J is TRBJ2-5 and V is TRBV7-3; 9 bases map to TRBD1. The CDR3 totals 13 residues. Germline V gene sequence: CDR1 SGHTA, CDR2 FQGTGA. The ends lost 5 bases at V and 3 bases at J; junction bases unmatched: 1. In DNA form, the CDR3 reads TGTGCCAGCAGCCGGGACAGGGAAGAGACCCAGTACTTC. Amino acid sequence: CASSRDREETQYF. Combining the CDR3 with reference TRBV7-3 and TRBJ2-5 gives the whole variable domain GAGVSQTPSNKVTEKGKYVELRCDPISGHTALYWYRQSLGQGPEFLIYFQGTGAADDSGLPNDRFFAVRPEGSVSTLKIQRTERGDSAVYLCASSRDREETQYFGPGTRLLVL.

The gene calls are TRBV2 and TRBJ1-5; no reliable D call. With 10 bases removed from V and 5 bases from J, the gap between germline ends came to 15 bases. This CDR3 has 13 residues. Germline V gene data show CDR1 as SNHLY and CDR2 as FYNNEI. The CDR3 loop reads CATKFNTYQPQHF. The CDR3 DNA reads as TGTGCCACCAAATTTAACACCTATCAGCCCCAGCATTTT.

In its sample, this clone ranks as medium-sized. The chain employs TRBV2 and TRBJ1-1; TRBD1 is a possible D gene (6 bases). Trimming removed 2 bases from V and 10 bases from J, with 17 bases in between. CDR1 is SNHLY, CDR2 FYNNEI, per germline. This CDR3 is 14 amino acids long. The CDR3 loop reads CASSEQGPLLGAFF. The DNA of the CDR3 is TGTGCCAGCAGTGAACAGGGGCCACTCTTGGGAGCTTTCTTT.

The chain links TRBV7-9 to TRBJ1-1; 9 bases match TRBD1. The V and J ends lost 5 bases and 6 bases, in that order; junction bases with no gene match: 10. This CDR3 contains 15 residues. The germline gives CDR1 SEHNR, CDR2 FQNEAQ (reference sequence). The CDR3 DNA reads TGTGCCAGCAGCGAGCCCGGGACAGGGACCCCTGAAGCTTTCTTT. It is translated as CASSEPGTGTPEAFF.

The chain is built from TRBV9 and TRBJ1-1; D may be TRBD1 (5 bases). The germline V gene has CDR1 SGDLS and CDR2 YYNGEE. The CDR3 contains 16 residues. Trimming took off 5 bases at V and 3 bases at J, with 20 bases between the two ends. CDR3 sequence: CASRPQNGGRDTEAFF. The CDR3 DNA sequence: TGTGCCAGCAGACCTCAAAACGGGGGGAGGGACACTGAAGCTTTCTTT.

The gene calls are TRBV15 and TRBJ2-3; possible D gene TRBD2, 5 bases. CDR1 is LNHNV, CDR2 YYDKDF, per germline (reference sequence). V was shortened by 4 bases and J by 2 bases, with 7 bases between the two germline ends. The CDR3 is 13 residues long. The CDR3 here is CATSKRDTDTQYF. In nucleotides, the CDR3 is TGTGCCACCAGCAAGAGGGACACAGATACGCAGTATTTT. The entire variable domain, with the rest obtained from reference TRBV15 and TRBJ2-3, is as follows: DAMVIQNPRYQVTQFGKPVTLSCSQTLNHNVMYWYQQKSSQAPKLLFHYYDKDFNNEADTPDNFQSRRPNTSFCFLDIRSPGLGDTAMYLCATSKRDTDTQYFGPGTRLTVL.

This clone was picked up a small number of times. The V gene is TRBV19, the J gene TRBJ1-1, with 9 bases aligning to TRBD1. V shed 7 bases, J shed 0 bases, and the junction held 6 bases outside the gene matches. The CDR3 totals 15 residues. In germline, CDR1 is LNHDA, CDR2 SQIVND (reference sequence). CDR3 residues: CASILTGGLNTEAFF. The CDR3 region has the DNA TGTGCCAGTATCCTCACAGGGGGCCTGAACACTGAAGCTTTCTTT.

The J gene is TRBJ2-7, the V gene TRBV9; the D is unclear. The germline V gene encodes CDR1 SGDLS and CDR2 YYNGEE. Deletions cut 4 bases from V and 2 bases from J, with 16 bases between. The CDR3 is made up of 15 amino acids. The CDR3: CASSSRPVGPYEQYF. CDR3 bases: TGTGCCAGCAGCTCAAGACCGGTGGGCCCCTACGAGCAGTACTTC.

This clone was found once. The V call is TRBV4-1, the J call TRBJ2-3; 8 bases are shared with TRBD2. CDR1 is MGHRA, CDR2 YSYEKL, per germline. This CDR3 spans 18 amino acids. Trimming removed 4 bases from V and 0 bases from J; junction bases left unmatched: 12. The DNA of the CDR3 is TGCGCCAGCAGCCGTACTAGCGGAGCCGCCTCTAGCACAGATACGCAGTATTTT. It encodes CASSRTSGAASSTDTQYF.

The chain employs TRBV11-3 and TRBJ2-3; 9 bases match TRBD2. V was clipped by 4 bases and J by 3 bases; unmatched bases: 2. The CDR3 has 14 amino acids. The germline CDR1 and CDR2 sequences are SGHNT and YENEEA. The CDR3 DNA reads TGTGCCAGCAGCTCGGGACTAGCAACAGATACGCAGTATTTT. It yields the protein CASSSGLATDTQYF.

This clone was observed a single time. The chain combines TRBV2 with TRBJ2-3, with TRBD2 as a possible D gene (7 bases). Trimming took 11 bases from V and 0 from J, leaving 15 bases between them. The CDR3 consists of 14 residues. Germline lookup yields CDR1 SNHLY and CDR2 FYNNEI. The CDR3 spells CAGRGGVSTDTQYF. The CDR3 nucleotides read TGTGCCGGTAGGGGGGGAGTTAGCACAGATACGCAGTATTTT.

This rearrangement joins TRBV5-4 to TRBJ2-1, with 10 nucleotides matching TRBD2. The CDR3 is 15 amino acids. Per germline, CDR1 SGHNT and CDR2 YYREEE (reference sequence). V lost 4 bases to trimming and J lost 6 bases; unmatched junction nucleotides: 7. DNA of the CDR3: TGTGCCAGCAGCCCTCTAGCGGGGGCTAGCAATGAGCAGTTCTTC. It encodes CASSPLAGASNEQFF.

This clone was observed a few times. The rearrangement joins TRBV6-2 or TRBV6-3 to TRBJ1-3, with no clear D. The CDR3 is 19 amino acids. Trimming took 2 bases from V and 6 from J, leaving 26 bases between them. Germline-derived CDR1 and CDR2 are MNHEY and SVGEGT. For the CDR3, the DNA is TGTGCCAGCAGTTACACCCCAGGTGCCGGTTTTACGCAAGAAAACACCATATATTTT. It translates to CASSYTPGAGFTQENTIYF.

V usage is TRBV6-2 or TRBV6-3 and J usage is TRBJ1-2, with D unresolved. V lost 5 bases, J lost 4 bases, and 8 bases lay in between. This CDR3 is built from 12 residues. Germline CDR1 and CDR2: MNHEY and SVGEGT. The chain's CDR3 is CASSVRAYGYTF. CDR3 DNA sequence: TGTGCCAGCAGTGTACGAGCCTATGGCTACACCTTC.

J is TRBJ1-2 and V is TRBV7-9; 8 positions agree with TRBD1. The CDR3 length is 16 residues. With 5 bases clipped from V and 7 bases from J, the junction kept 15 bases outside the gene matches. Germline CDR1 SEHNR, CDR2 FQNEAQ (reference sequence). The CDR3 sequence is CASSPLNLGQGSGYTF. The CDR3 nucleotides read TGTGCCAGCAGCCCACTAAATTTAGGACAGGGAAGTGGCTACACCTTC. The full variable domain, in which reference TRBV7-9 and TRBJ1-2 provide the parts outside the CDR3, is DTGVSQNPRHKITKRGQNVTFRCDPISEHNRLYWYRQTLGQGPEFLTYFQNEAQLEKSRLLSDRFSAERPKGSFSTLEIQRTEQGDSAMYLCASSPLNLGQGSGYTFGSGTRLTVV.

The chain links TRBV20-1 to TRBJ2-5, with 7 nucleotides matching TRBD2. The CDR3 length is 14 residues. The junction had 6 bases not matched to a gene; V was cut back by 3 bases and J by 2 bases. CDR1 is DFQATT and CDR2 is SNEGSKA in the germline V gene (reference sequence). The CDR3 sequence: CSASPSGLQETQYF. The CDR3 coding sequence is TGCAGTGCTAGTCCTAGCGGTTTACAAGAGACCCAGTACTTC.

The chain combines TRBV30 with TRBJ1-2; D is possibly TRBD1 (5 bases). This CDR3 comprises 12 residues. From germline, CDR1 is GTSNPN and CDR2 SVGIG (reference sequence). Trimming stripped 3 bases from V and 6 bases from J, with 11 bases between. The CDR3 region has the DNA TGTGCCTGGAGAGGGGATGTCGATGGCTACACCTTC. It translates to CAWRGDVDGYTF.

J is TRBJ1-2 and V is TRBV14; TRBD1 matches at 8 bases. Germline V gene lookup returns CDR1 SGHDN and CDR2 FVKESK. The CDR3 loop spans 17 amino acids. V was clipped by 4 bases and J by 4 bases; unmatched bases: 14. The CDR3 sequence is CASSRLTGASASYGYTF. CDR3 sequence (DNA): TGTGCCAGCAGCCGTCTGACAGGGGCATCGGCTAGCTATGGCTACACCTTC.